This is a list of T cell receptor beta chains from one sample in a study of control samples from healthy donors and cancer patients. Data came from immunoSEQ multiplex PCR; TCRdb stores just in-frame clones and leaves some out. The sample contains about 180,000 clones, 90% of which appear only once. Sample: blood. All receptors come from a woman aged 45-59 years in good health. Each CDR3 is given with its conserved first and last residue. The D gene is left open where the match is weak. The size of a clone is reported for some rows only, either as once, few or many, or as a class for expanded clones.

cdr3_length | j_call | d_call | clone_size | v_call | cdr3_nt | cdr3_aa
12 | TRBJ2-2 | - | - | TRBV10-1 | TGCGCCAGCAGTCAGGGGATCGGGGAGCTGTTTTTT | CASSQGIGELFF
16 | TRBJ2-1 | TRBD2 | - | TRBV9 | TGTGCCAGCAGCGTAGGGGGAGGGACCTCGTACAATGAGCAGTTCTTC | CASSVGGGTSYNEQFF
15 | TRBJ1-1 | - | - | TRBV7-8 | TGTGCCAGCAGCCCTTCAGGGATCTCGAACACTGAAGCTTTCTTT | CASSPSGISNTEAFF
12 | TRBJ1-1 | - | - | TRBV28 | TGTGCCAGCAGGCAGCGGACAGCCGGGGCTTTCTTT | CASRQRTAGAFF
13 | TRBJ2-5 | - | - | TRBV7-2 | TGTGCCAGCAGCCCCGGACAGTTGGAGACCCAGTACTTC | CASSPGQLETQYF
15 | TRBJ2-2 | - | - | TRBV5-1 | TGCGCCAGCAGCTCCCAACTGGGGAACACCGGGGAGCTGTTTTTT | CASSSQLGNTGELFF
14 | TRBJ1-1 | TRBD1 | - | TRBV5-1 | TGCGCCAGCACCACAGGGGGCGCGAACACTGAAGCTTTCTTT | CASTTGGANTEAFF
13 | TRBJ2-7 | - | - | TRBV12-3/TRBV12-4 | TGTGCCAGCAGTCCTCCCCCCGGGACCGAGCAGTACTTC | CASSPPPGTEQYF
15 | TRBJ2-2 | - | - | TRBV5-6 | TGTGCCAGCACCCAGCGAGCGGTGAACACCGGGGAGCTGTTTTTT | CASTQRAVNTGELFF
15 | TRBJ1-1 | - | - | TRBV27 | TGTGCCAGCAGCCCGATCCGGATCATGAACACTGAAGCTTTCTTT | CASSPIRIMNTEAFF
13 | TRBJ1-1 | - | once | TRBV12-3/TRBV12-4 | TGTGCCAGCAGTCGCCGGGGGAACACTGAAGCTTTCTTT | CASSRRGNTEAFF
14 | TRBJ1-1 | TRBD1 | - | TRBV7-9 | TGTGCCAGCAGCTTAGGACAGGGGGCCACTGAAGCTTTCTTT | CASSLGQGATEAFF
14 | TRBJ2-3 | TRBD1 | - | TRBV2 | TGTGCCAGCAGGGAACGGACAGGGCCAGATACGCAGTATTTT | CASRERTGPDTQYF
14 | TRBJ2-7 | - | - | TRBV28 | TGTGCCAGCAGGGGTCAGAGGCCCTTCTACGAGCAGTACTTC | CASRGQRPFYEQYF
13 | TRBJ2-7 | - | - | TRBV20-1 | TGCAGTGCTAGTCCGGCGGACCCCCGATGGGAGTACTTC | CSASPADPRWEYF
13 | TRBJ1-5 | - | - | TRBV7-8 | TGTGCCAGCAGCGCCCAGACAGGCGGGGCCCAGCATTTT | CASSAQTGGAQHF
15 | TRBJ1-1 | - | - | TRBV29-1 | TGCAGCGTTGAAGATAGAAGGGGACGGAGGACTGAAGCTTTCTTT | CSVEDRRGRRTEAFF
15 | TRBJ1-2 | - | - | TRBV28 | TGTGCCAGCAGACCCGAGGGGCAGGGGAACTATGGCTACACCTTC | CASRPEGQGNYGYTF
14 | TRBJ1-1 | - | - | TRBV28 | TGTGCCAGCAGTTGGACAACTCGAAGCGGTGAAGCTTTCTTT | CASSWTTRSGEAFF
15 | TRBJ2-3 | - | - | TRBV28 | TGTGCCAGCAGGCCTAGGGGGGGGTTGAGAAATACGCAGTATTTT | CASRPRGGLRNTQYF
15 | TRBJ1-4 | TRBD1 | - | TRBV3-1/TRBV3-2 | TGTGCCAGCAGCCCCCAGGGGGAGGGATATCGAAAACTGTTTTTT | CASSPQGEGYRKLFF
17 | TRBJ1-4 | TRBD1 | - | TRBV5-8 | TGTGCCAGCAACCGGGGACAGGGGGCGCGTACTAATGAAAAACTGTTTTTT | CASNRGQGARTNEKLFF
11 | TRBJ2-1 | - | - | TRBV27 | TGTGCCAGCAGTTTACGGGCAGAGCAGTTCTTC | CASSLRAEQFF
15 | TRBJ2-3 | - | - | TRBV6-1 | TGTGCCAGCAGTGAAGTCTGGCAAAGCACAGATACGCAGTATTTT | CASSEVWQSTDTQYF
12 | TRBJ1-1 | - | - | TRBV28 | TGTGCCAGCAGCGCAAGTGGGGCTGAAGCTTTCTTT | CASSASGAEAFF
14 | TRBJ1-2 | - | - | TRBV7-9 | TGTGCCAGCAGCTTACCGGGACACAACTATGGCTACACCTTC | CASSLPGHNYGYTF
15 | TRBJ2-1 | TRBD2 | - | TRBV5-1 | TGCGCCAGCAGCCTTGGCGGGGGCTCCTACAATGAGCAGTTCTTC | CASSLGGGSYNEQFF
13 | TRBJ1-5 | TRBD1 | - | TRBV6-5 | TGTGCCAGCGCCAGGGGGTGGGATCAGCCCCAGCATTTT | CASARGWDQPQHF
16 | TRBJ2-1 | TRBD2 | - | TRBV15 | TGTGCCACCAGCATAGGACTAGCGGGGCCATACAATGAGCAGTTCTTC | CATSIGLAGPYNEQFF
13 | TRBJ2-7 | - | - | TRBV3-1/TRBV3-2 | TGTGCCAGCAGCCAAGGACGGGGAGGCGAGCAGTACTTC | CASSQGRGGEQYF
15 | TRBJ1-2 | TRBD1 | - | TRBV5-5 | TGTGCCAGCAGCTTGGGAGGGACAGGGAACTATGGCTACACCTTC | CASSLGGTGNYGYTF
16 | TRBJ1-3 | - | - | TRBV7-6 | TGTGCCAGCAGCTTAGCGTCCGCCGGCTCTGGAAACACCATATATTTT | CASSLASAGSGNTIYF
12 | TRBJ2-5 | - | once | TRBV7-9 | TGTGCCAGCAGCTTTGCTGTAGAGACCCAGTACTTC | CASSFAVETQYF
15 | TRBJ1-1 | - | - | TRBV28 | TGTGCCAGCAGTTTACCAGGAAGGTACGCGTTAGGAGCTTTCTTT | CASSLPGRYALGAFF
13 | TRBJ1-2 | TRBD1 | - | TRBV12-3/TRBV12-4 | TGTGCCAGCACCAACAACAGGGGGCAAGGCTACACCTTC | CASTNNRGQGYTF
14 | TRBJ1-1 | - | - | TRBV4-2 | TGTGCCAGCAGCCGAAAAAGCGAGAACACTGAAGCTTTCTTT | CASSRKSENTEAFF
14 | TRBJ1-2 | - | once | TRBV6-4 | TGTGCCAGCAGTGACGGGGGACACGCATATGGCTACACCTTC | CASSDGGHAYGYTF
16 | TRBJ1-1 | TRBD1 | - | TRBV4-3 | TGCGCCAGCAGCCAGACCCCCGGACAGGGAGGGACTGAAGCTTTCTTT | CASSQTPGQGGTEAFF
13 | TRBJ1-4 | - | - | TRBV12-3/TRBV12-4 | TGTGCCAGCAGTTTAGAAACAGGGTATGAACTGTTTTTT | CASSLETGYELFF
13 | TRBJ1-2 | - | - | TRBV2 | TGTGCCAGCAGTGCGCACAGAACCTATGGCTACACCTTC | CASSAHRTYGYTF
15 | TRBJ2-3 | TRBD2 | - | TRBV2 | TGTGCCAGCACTACGCTAGCGGGGGTCACAGATACGCAGTATTTT | CASTTLAGVTDTQYF
14 | TRBJ2-1 | - | - | TRBV27 | TGTGCCAGCAGTTTCCGGTATAGGAGGAATGAGCAGTTCTTC | CASSFRYRRNEQFF
14 | TRBJ1-1 | - | - | TRBV3-1/TRBV3-2 | TGTGCCAGCAGCCAGGTGGGGGGGAACACTGAAGCTTTCTTT | CASSQVGGNTEAFF
17 | TRBJ2-3 | - | - | TRBV10-3 | TGTGCCATCAGTGAAACGCGGGGGCAGGGAGAGAGAGATACGCAGTATTTT | CAISETRGQGERDTQYF
14 | TRBJ1-5 | - | - | TRBV9 | TGTGCCAGCAGCGTAGGGTATAGCAATCAGCCCCAGCATTTT | CASSVGYSNQPQHF
16 | TRBJ2-3 | TRBD2 | - | TRBV29-1 | TGCAGCGCTCCTAGCGGGGGGGCGAGTCCGACAGATACGCAGTATTTT | CSAPSGGASPTDTQYF
17 | TRBJ2-1 | - | - | TRBV30 | TGTGCCTGGAGTAGCCTGTTGGAGTCCCGGACCTACAATGAGCAGTTCTTC | CAWSSLLESRTYNEQFF
15 | TRBJ1-3 | - | - | TRBV5-6 | TGTGCCAGCACCTTGGGACGGGCCTCTGGAAACACCATATATTTT | CASTLGRASGNTIYF
18 | TRBJ2-6 | - | - | TRBV7-3 | TGTGCCAGCAGCTCATCCTCAGGGGTTTCCTCTGGGGCCAACGTCCTGACTTTC | CASSSSSGVSSGANVLTF
18 | TRBJ1-5 | TRBD1 | - | TRBV7-2 | TGTGCCAGCAGCTTGAGTTACTCATACGGGACAGGGAATCAGCCCCAGCATTTT | CASSLSYSYGTGNQPQHF
12 | TRBJ2-7 | - | - | TRBV3-1/TRBV3-2 | TGTGCCAGCAGCCAAAGTTCCTACGAGCAGTACTTC | CASSQSSYEQYF
14 | TRBJ2-1 | - | - | TRBV19 | TGTGCCAGTAGTATAGCCCCCAGGGTTAATGAGCAGTTCTTC | CASSIAPRVNEQFF
15 | TRBJ2-7 | TRBD1 | - | TRBV19 | TGTGCCAGTAGTTTTACCGGGACAGGCTTCTACGAGCAGTACTTC | CASSFTGTGFYEQYF
15 | TRBJ1-5 | TRBD1 | - | TRBV9 | TGTGCCAGCAGCGTAGAGGGGGCGAGGGGTCAGCCCCAGCATTTT | CASSVEGARGQPQHF
16 | TRBJ2-1 | - | - | TRBV15 | TGTGCCACCAGCAGAGATTTTGGGACTTCTTACAATGAGCAGTTCTTC | CATSRDFGTSYNEQFF